What follows are 21 T cell receptor beta chains derived from one specimen sequenced in a study of T cell changes during pregnancy in multiple sclerosis. The protocol was immunoSEQ multiplex PCR, while the TCRdb copy is restricted to in-frame clones and leaves out a portion. This sample yields around 130,000 clones, of which around 97% are seen a single time; over 0.35% belongs to the top ten. The specimen comprised peripheral blood, sampled after pregnancy. Source of these receptors: a female donor with multiple sclerosis, enrolled in a pregnancy study.

The genes are TRBV7-2 and TRBJ2-1, with a tentative D call TRBD2 (5 bases). In germline, CDR1 is SGHTA, CDR2 FQGNSA. This CDR3 has 15 residues. Trimming left V 1 base short and J 2 bases short, with 9 bases between. This CDR3 is CASSLGAGAYNEQFF. The DNA of the CDR3 is TGTGCCAGCAGCTTAGGGGCGGGCGCCTACAATGAGCAGTTCTTC. Using reference TRBV7-2 and TRBJ2-1 for the parts outside the CDR3, the full variable domain is GAGVSQSPSNKVTEKGKDVELRCDPISGHTALYWYRQSLGQGLEFLIYFQGNSAPDKSGLPSDRFSAERTGGSVSTLTIQRTQQEDSAVYLCASSLGAGAYNEQFFGPGTRLTVL.

The chain employs TRBV2 and TRBJ2-5; 8 bases line up with TRBD2. J gave up 2 bases and V 8 bases, and 4 bases lay outside the gene matches. This CDR3 has 13 amino acids. Germline values: CDR1 SNHLY, CDR2 FYNNEI. The CDR3 nucleotides read TGTGCCAGCCCAGCGGGAGTTCAAGAGACCCAGTACTTC. Its translation: CASPAGVQETQYF. Complete variable domain (other parts from reference TRBV2 and TRBJ2-5): EPEVTQTPSHQVTQMGQEVILRCVPISNHLYFYWYRQILGQKVEFLVSFYNNEISEKSEIFDDQFSVERPDGSNFTLKIRSTKLEDSAMYFCASPAGVQETQYFGPGTRLLVL.

The chain combines TRBV18 with TRBJ1-4, with D possibly being TRBD1 (6 bases). V lost 4 bases and J lost 0, with 12 bases in between. The germline V gene has CDR1 KGHSH and CDR2 LQKENI. CDR3 length: 16 amino acids. The CDR3 coding sequence is TGTGCCAGCTCACTAGGGACACCCGCAACTAATGAAAAACTGTTTTTT. Its translation is CASSLGTPATNEKLFF.

The chain is built from TRBV2 and TRBJ2-1; tentative D call: TRBD2 (6 bases). The CDR3 length is 16 residues. Trimming shortened V by 3 bases and J by 0 bases, and 12 bases separated the two germline ends. Germline loops: CDR1 SNHLY, CDR2 FYNNEI. In nucleotides, the CDR3 is TGTGCCAGCAGTGATCCGGTCGGGAGCTCCTACAATGAGCAGTTCTTC. Translating it yields CASSDPVGSSYNEQFF.

The V and J genes are TRBV30 and TRBJ2-7, with 7 positions matching TRBD2. In germline, CDR1 is GTSNPN, CDR2 SVGIG (reference sequence). V shed 2 bases, J shed 6 bases, and the junction held 7 bases outside the gene matches. The CDR3 extends over 13 amino acids. The CDR3 DNA reads TGTGCCTGGAGTTATGCCGGGAGGAGCGAGCAGTACTTC. Protein: CAWSYAGRSEQYF.

Only one count was recorded for this clone. One end of the junction fails to match germline, which may point to a read error. The chain joins TRBV11-2 to TRBJ2-2, with TRBD2 identical over 9 bases. Germline CDR1 and CDR2: SGHAT and FQNNGV. The CDR3 covers 15 residues. CDR3 sequence (DNA): TGTGCCAGCAGGTTAGGGCTAGCGGGATCCGGGGAGCTGTTTTTT. Its translation is CASRLGLAGSGELFF. The complete variable domain, with remaining parts taken from reference TRBV11-2 and TRBJ2-2, reads EAGVAQSPRYKIIEKRQSVAFWCNPISGHATLYWYQQILGQGPKLLIQFQNNGVVDDSQLPKDRFSAERLKGVDSTLKIQPAKLEDSAVYLCASRLGLAGSGELFFGEGSRLTVL.

The J gene is TRBJ1-1, the V gene TRBV19, with D perhaps matching TRBD1 (5 bases). This CDR3 spans 15 amino acids. Germline CDR1 LNHDA, CDR2 SQIVND (reference sequence). V was clipped by 7 bases and J by 1 base, with 16 bases between them. Written as DNA, the CDR3 is TGTGCCAGTACCCCGTTCGGGGGGGGGAACACTGAAGCTTTCTTT. This encodes CASTPFGGGNTEAFF.

The rearrangement uses TRBV27 and TRBJ1-4; unclear D gene. There are 14 residues in the CDR3. Germline lookup yields CDR1 MNHEY and CDR2 SMNVEV (reference sequence). The V gene lost 5 bases and the J gene lost 0 bases, with 7 bases spanning the gap. This chain's CDR3 is CASSPASTNEKLFF. The CDR3 DNA reads TGTGCCAGCAGTCCAGCGTCAACTAATGAAAAACTGTTTTTT.

The J gene is TRBJ2-2, the V gene TRBV5-1, with 8 bases that match TRBD1. The CDR3 is 15 amino acids. The V segment lost 4 bases and the J segment 5 bases; nucleotides outside the gene matches: 7. In germline, CDR1 is SGHRS, CDR2 YFSETQ. CDR3 bases: TGCGCCAGCAGCATGAGGACAGGGATGACCGGGGAGCTGTTTTTT. Its protein product is CASSMRTGMTGELFF.

Here the CDR3 reads CSNDDRGPRNYGYTF. CDR3 nucleotides: TGCAGCAACGACGACAGGGGTCCGCGGAACTATGGCTACACCTTC. The chain couples TRBV29-1 to TRBJ1-2, with 8 nucleotides matching TRBD1. The length of the CDR3 is 15 residues. V lost 8 bases to trimming and J lost 2 bases; unmatched junction nucleotides: 13. Per germline, CDR1 SQVTM and CDR2 ANQGSEA.

The chain combines TRBV29-1 with TRBJ1-2; 11 positions match TRBD1. With V trimmed by 3 bases and J by 10 bases, 4 bases remained unmatched. In germline, CDR1 is SQVTM, CDR2 ANQGSEA. The CDR3 is 12 residues long. In DNA, the CDR3 is TGCAGCGTTGAGGACAGGGGGCTTACCTACACCTTC. This codes for CSVEDRGLTYTF.

The rearrangement uses TRBV6-5 and TRBJ2-7; 7 bases align to TRBD2. Germline lookup yields CDR1 MNHEY and CDR2 SVGAGI. After removal of 11 bases from V and 4 bases from J, the junction contained 5 bases not matched to a gene. This CDR3 contains 11 residues. The CDR3 DNA follows: TGTGCCGTTGGGAGGGAGTACGAGCAGTACTTC. It translates to CAVGREYEQYF.

The J gene is TRBJ2-1, the V gene TRBV7-3; D might be TRBD1 (6 bases). In germline, CDR1 is SGHTA, CDR2 FQGTGA. The CDR3 is 13 amino acids. V shed 5 bases and J shed 5 bases, with 10 bases lying between them. CDR3 protein: CASSTRTDNEQFF. The CDR3 nucleotides are TGTGCCAGCAGCACACGGACAGACAATGAGCAGTTCTTC.

This chain connects TRBV29-1 to TRBJ1-2, with D maybe TRBD1 (5 bases). The V end lost 5 bases, the J end lost 3 bases, and 16 bases lay between the germline ends. The CDR3 has 14 amino acids. Per germline, CDR1 SQVTM and CDR2 ANQGSEA. The CDR3 loop reads CSVTDTGGDYGYTF. The DNA of the CDR3 is TGCAGCGTTACGGACACGGGGGGGGACTATGGCTACACCTTC.

This clone was seen once. The rearrangement uses TRBV7-2 and TRBJ2-7; 8 bases match TRBD1. V dropped 0 bases and J dropped 3; count of bases not matched to a gene: 4. The CDR3 loop spans 15 amino acids. CDR1 is SGHTA and CDR2 is FQGNSA in the germline V gene. For the CDR3, the DNA is TGTGCCAGCAGCTTAGCCGTGGACAGGGTCTACGAGCAGTACTTC. Its protein is CASSLAVDRVYEQYF.

The V and J genes are TRBV18 and TRBJ2-7, with D perhaps TRBD1 (6 bases). Trimming took off 6 bases at V and 9 bases at J, with 15 bases between the two ends. CDR1 and CDR2 from the germline V gene are KGHSH and LQKENI. This CDR3 comprises 12 residues. The CDR3 loop reads CASSTTGSAQYF. DNA of the CDR3: TGTGCCAGCTCGACGACAGGTTCGGCGCAGTACTTC.

The gene calls are TRBV25-1 and TRBJ2-7; D is possibly TRBD2 (7 bases). Trimming cost V 10 bases and J 3 bases, with 16 bases left between them. Germline V gives CDR1 MGHDK, CDR2 SYGVNS. The CDR3 is made up of 13 amino acids. The CDR3 sequence is CATQGGVGYEQYF. In nucleotides, the CDR3 is TGTGCCACCCAAGGGGGGGTGGGCTACGAGCAGTACTTC.

This clone was seen just once. The gene calls are TRBV5-5 and TRBJ2-2, with TRBD2 matching over 10 bases. This CDR3 comprises 15 residues. Germline lookup yields CDR1 SGHKS and CDR2 YYEKEE (reference sequence). V trimming: 2 bases; J trimming: 6 bases; junction bases outside the gene matches: 4. The CDR3 DNA sequence: TGTGCCAGCAGCTTTCTAGCGGGAGTGGCCGGGGAGCTGTTTTTT. Encoded protein: CASSFLAGVAGELFF.

In this sample, this clone turned up once. The rearrangement joins TRBV2 to TRBJ2-5, with 7 bases lining up with TRBD2. The length of the CDR3 is 15 residues. Germline V lookup: CDR1 SNHLY, CDR2 FYNNEI. The junction had 8 bases not matched to a gene; V was cut back by 5 bases and J by 2 bases. CDR3 in DNA: TGTGCCAGCAGTCTAAGACTAGCAGTACAAGAGACCCAGTACTTC. Protein: CASSLRLAVQETQYF.

Regarding this clone: The junction differs from germline at one of its ends, possibly a read error. The genes are TRBV7-9 and TRBJ2-3, with a possible D match to TRBD2 (5 bases). This CDR3 has 12 residues. CDR1 is SEHNR, CDR2 FQNEAQ, per germline (reference sequence). The CDR3 region is CASSLAADTQYF. The CDR3 nucleotides read TGTGCCAGCAGCCTAGCAGCGGATACGCAGTATTTT. Filled out from reference TRBV7-9 and TRBJ2-3, the complete variable domain reads DTGVSQNPRHKITKRGQNVTFRCDPISEHNRLYWYRQTLGQGPEFLTYFQNEAQLEKSRLLSDRFSAERPKGSFSTLEIQRTEQGDSAMYLCASSLAADTQYFGPGTRLTVL.

The chain has TRBV6-5 and TRBJ2-7, with D possibly matching TRBD1 (6 bases). This CDR3 spans 15 amino acids. Looked up from germline, CDR1 is MNHEY and CDR2 is SVGAGI. V shed 6 bases and J shed 2 bases, with 17 bases lying between them. In nucleotides, the CDR3 is TGTGCCAGCAGCTCCCCCGGGACACCTCCCTACGAGCAGTACTTC. Its translation: CASSSPGTPPYEQYF.